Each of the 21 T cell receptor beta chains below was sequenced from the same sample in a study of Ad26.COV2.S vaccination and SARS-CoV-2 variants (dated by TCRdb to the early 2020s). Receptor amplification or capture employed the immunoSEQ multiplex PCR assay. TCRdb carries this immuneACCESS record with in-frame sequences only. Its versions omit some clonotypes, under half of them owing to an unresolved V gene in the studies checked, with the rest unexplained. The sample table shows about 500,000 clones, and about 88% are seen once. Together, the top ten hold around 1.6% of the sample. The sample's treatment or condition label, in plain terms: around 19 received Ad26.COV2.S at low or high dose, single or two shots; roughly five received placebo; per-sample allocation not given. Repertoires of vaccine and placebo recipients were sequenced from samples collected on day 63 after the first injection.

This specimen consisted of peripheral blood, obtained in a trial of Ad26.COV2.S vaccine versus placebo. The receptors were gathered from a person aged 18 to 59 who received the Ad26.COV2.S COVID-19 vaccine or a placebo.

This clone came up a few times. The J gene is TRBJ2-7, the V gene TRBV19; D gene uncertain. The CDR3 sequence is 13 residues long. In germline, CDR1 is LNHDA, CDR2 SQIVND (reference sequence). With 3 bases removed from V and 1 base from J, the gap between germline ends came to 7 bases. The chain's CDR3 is CASSISVSYEQYF. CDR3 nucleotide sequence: TGTGCCAGTAGTATCTCAGTTTCCTACGAGCAGTACTTC.

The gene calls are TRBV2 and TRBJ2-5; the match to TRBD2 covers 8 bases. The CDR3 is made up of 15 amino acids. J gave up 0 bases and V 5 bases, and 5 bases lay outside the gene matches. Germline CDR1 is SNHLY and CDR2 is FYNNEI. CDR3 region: CASSTSGGYQETQYF. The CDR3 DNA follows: TGTGCCAGCAGTACTAGCGGCGGGTACCAAGAGACCCAGTACTTC.

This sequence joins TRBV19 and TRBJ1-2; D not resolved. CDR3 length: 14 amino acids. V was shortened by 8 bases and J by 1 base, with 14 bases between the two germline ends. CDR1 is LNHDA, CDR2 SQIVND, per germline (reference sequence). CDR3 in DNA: TGTGCCAGTTCTGAGATAACGGTTAACTATGGCTACACCTTC. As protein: CASSEITVNYGYTF.

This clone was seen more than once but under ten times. CDR3 region: CAILDFDPGQAGNTIYF. The DNA of the CDR3 is TGTGCCATCCTGGACTTCGATCCGGGACAGGCTGGAAACACCATATATTTT. The chain is built from TRBV2 and TRBJ1-3; TRBD1 matches 8 bases. J was trimmed by 2 bases and V by 10 bases; bases with no gene match: 16. The CDR3 sequence is 17 residues long. Germline assignment: CDR1 SNHLY and CDR2 FYNNEI.

As DNA, the CDR3 is TGTGCCAGCAGCCAATCCGCGGGGGAGCAGTTCTTC. Protein product: CASSQSAGEQFF. The chain recombines TRBV14 with TRBJ2-1; weak D call: TRBD2 (6 bases). This CDR3 is built from 12 residues. Germline CDR1 SGHDN, CDR2 FVKESK. With 2 bases removed from V and 10 bases from J, the gap between germline ends came to 9 bases. Full variable domain (outside the CDR3, taken from reference TRBV14 and TRBJ2-1): EAGVTQFPSHSVIEKGQTVTLRCDPISGHDNLYWYRRVMGKEIKFLLHFVKESKQDESGMPNNRFLAERTGGTYSTLKVQPAELEDSGVYFCASSQSAGEQFFGPGTRLTVL.

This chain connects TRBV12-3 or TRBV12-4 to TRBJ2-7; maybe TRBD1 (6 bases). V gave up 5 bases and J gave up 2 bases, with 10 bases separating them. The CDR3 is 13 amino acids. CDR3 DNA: TGTGCCAGCAGTATGGGGGCCACCTACGAGCAGTACTTC. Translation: CASSMGATYEQYF.

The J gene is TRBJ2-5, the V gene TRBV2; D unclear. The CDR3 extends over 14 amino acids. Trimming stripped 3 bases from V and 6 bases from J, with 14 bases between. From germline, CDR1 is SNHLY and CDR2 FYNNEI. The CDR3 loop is CASSDNPPGQTQYF. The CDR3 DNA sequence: TGTGCCAGCAGTGACAACCCGCCAGGACAGACCCAGTACTTC. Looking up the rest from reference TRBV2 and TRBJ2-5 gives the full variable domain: EPEVTQTPSHQVTQMGQEVILRCVPISNHLYFYWYRQILGQKVEFLVSFYNNEISEKSEIFDDQFSVERPDGSNFTLKIRSTKLEDSAMYFCASSDNPPGQTQYFGPGTRLLVL.

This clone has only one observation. The CDR3 sequence is CSGNRDRASEAFF. The CDR3 nucleotides are TGCAGCGGGAACCGGGACAGGGCGAGTGAAGCTTTCTTT. The V gene is TRBV29-1, the J gene TRBJ1-1; 9 bases agree with TRBD1. CDR3 length: 13 amino acids. V shed 7 bases and J 7 bases; nucleotides not matched to a gene: 10. Germline assignment: CDR1 SQVTM and CDR2 ANQGSEA.

The CDR3 DNA follows: TGTGCCAGCAGCTTCTCGGGAGCCTCTGGAAACACCATATATTTT. Translating it yields CASSFSGASGNTIYF. V usage is TRBV5-8 and J usage is TRBJ1-3; D not certain. CDR3 length: 15 amino acids. From germline, CDR1 is SGHTS and CDR2 YDEGEE. Trimming took 2 bases from V and 0 from J, leaving 9 bases between them.

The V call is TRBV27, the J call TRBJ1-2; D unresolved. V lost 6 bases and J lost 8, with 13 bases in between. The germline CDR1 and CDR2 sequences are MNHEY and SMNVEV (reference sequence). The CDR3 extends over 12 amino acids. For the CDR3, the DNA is TGTGCCAGCAGCGATGGGTGGCGAGGCTACACCTTC. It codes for CASSDGWRGYTF.

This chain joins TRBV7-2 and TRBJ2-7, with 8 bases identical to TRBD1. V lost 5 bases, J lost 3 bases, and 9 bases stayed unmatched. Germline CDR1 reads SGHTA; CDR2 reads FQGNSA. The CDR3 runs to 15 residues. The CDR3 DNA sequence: TGTGCCAGCAGCGGAAAGCAGGGGGCAGGCTACGAGCAGTACTTC. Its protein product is CASSGKQGAGYEQYF.

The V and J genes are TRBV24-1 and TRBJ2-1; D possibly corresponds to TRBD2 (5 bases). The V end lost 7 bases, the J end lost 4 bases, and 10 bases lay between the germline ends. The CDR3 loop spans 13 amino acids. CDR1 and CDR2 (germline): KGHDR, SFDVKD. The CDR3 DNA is TGTGCCACCAGCAGCGGTACTTACAATGAGCAGTTCTTC. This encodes CATSSGTYNEQFF.

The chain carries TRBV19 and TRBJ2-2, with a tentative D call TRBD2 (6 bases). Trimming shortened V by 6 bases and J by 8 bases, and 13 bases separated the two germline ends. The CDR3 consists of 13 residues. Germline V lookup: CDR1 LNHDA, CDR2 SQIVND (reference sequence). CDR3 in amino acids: CASSPMAGGELFF. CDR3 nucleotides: TGTGCCAGTAGCCCGATGGCGGGAGGGGAGCTGTTTTTT.

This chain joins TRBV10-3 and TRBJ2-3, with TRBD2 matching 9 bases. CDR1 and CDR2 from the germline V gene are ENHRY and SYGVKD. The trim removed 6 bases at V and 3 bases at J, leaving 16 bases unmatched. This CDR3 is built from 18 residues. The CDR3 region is CAISLALLAGGPTDTQYF. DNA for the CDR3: TGTGCCATCAGCCTCGCCCTACTGGCGGGGGGGCCAACAGATACGCAGTATTTT.

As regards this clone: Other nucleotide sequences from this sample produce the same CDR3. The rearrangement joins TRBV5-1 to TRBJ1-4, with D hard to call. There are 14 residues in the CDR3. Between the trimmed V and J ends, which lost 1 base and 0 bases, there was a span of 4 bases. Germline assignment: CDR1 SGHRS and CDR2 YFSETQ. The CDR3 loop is CASSLLSTNEKLFF. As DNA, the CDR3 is TGCGCCAGCAGCTTGCTCTCAACTAATGAAAAACTGTTTTTT.

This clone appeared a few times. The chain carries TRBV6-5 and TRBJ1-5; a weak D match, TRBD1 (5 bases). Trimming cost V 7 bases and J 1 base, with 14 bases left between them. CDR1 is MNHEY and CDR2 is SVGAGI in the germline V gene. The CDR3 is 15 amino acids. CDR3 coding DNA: TGTGCCAGCACTCACTCTTGGGGGAGCAATCAGCCCCAGCATTTT. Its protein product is CASTHSWGSNQPQHF.

The CDR3 loop reads CASSLGLPAGYNEQFF. DNA of the CDR3: TGCGCCAGCAGCTTGGGTCTACCGGCGGGCTACAATGAGCAGTTCTTC. The chain has TRBV5-1 and TRBJ2-1; D possibly corresponds to TRBD2 (5 bases). Per the germline V gene, CDR1 is SGHRS and CDR2 is YFSETQ. V gave up 0 bases and J gave up 3 bases, with 13 bases separating them. This CDR3 spans 16 amino acids.

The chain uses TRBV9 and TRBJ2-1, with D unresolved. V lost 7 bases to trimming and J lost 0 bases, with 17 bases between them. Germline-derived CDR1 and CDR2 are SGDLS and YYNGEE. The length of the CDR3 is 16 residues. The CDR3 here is CASSLSGSRSYNEQFF. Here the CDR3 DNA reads TGTGCCAGCTCCCTATCGGGCTCCCGCTCCTACAATGAGCAGTTCTTC.

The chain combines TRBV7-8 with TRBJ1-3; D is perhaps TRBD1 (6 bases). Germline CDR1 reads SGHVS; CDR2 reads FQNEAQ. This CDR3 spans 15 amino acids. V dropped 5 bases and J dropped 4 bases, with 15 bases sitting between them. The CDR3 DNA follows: TGTGCCAGCAGCCAAACAGGGCTGGGGGGAAACACCATATATTTT. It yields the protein CASSQTGLGGNTIYF.

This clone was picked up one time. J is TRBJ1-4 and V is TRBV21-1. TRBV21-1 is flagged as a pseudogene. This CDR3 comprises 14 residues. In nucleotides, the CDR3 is TGTGCCAGCAGGTTTCGAGGGTTTAATGAAAAACTGTTTTTT. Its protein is CASRFRGFNEKLFF.

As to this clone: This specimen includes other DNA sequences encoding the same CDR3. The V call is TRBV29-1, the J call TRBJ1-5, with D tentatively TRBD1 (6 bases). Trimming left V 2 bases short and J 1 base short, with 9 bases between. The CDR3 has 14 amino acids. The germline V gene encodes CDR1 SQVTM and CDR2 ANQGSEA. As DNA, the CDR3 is TGCAGCGTTGAAACAGGGAACAGCAATCAGCCCCAGCATTTT. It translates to CSVETGNSNQPQHF.